This is a list of T cell receptor beta chains from one sample in a study of regulatory T cells in long-lasting Graves disease. TCRdb redid the calling of the multiplex PCR reads with MiXCR, one entry per CDR3 protein. In the table there are more than 300,000 distinct CDR3 sequences, less than 20% of which are singletons. This sample comprised peripheral blood mononuclear cells (PBMCs), obtained when the disease was refractory, from a patient treated with antithyroid drugs. The receptors here all came from a female donor with Graves disease. The CDR3 runs from the conserved cysteine through the conserved F or W. D genes are given only for firm matches. A row's size may be missing; if present it is once, few, many or a size class.

size: -
J: TRBJ2-5
D: -
V: TRBV7-9
DNA: TGTGCCAGCAGCCGAGACGAGACCCAGTACTTC
CDR3: CASSRDETQYF

size: many
J: TRBJ2-7
D: -
V: TRBV20-1
DNA: TGCAGTGCCCTGACCCTGTCGGGCTACGAGCAGTACTTC
CDR3: CSALTLSGYEQYF

size: many
J: TRBJ2-5
D: -
V: TRBV15
DNA: TGTGCCACCAGCAGAGATGAGGGTGGGGAGACCCAGTACTTC
CDR3: CATSRDEGGETQYF

size: many
J: TRBJ1-1
D: -
V: TRBV30
DNA: TGTGCCTGGGACGGTCGTTCCACTGAAGCTTTCTTT
CDR3: CAWDGRSTEAFF

size: once
J: TRBJ1-5
D: -
V: TRBV6-1
DNA: TGTGCCAGCAGTGAAGCCCGGTCCCATCAGCCCCAGCATTTT
CDR3: CASSEARSHQPQHF

size: many
J: TRBJ1-1
D: -
V: TRBV19
DNA: TGTGCCACCGAGTATCGGGGGTCAGGGCTAAACACTGAAGCTTTCTTT
CDR3: CATEYRGSGLNTEAFF

size: -
J: TRBJ2-1
D: -
V: TRBV24-1
DNA: TGTGCCACCAGTGATGAGATAGACAATGAGCAGTTCTTC
CDR3: CATSDEIDNEQFF

size: -
J: TRBJ2-7
D: -
V: TRBV5-1
DNA: TGCGCCAGCAGCTTGGGGCAGGCCTTTAGCTACCAGTACTTC
CDR3: CASSLGQAFSYQYF

size: few
J: TRBJ1-1
D: -
V: TRBV6-1
DNA: TGTGCCAGCAGCGGGACCTGGGGGACTGAAGCTTTCTTT
CDR3: CASSGTWGTEAFF

size: many
J: TRBJ2-7
D: TRBD2
V: TRBV12-3/TRBV12-4
DNA: TGTGCCAGCAGCCCGGCTAGCGGGACTACCTACGAGCAGTACTTC
CDR3: CASSPASGTTYEQYF

size: -
J: TRBJ2-5
D: TRBD2
V: TRBV9
DNA: TGTGCCAGCAGCGTAGGAGGACTAGCGGAGACCCAGTACTTC
CDR3: CASSVGGLAETQYF

size: -
J: TRBJ2-5
D: TRBD1
V: TRBV30
DNA: TGTGCCTGGAGTAGGACAGGGGGCAGGCGAGAGACCCAGTACTTC
CDR3: CAWSRTGGRRETQYF

size: many
J: TRBJ1-2
D: -
V: TRBV27
DNA: TGTGCCAGCAGTTTATATCCCCCTGGGAGGGTTGACGCGTATGGCTACACCTTC
CDR3: CASSLYPPGRVDAYGYTF

size: many
J: TRBJ1-4
D: -
V: TRBV13
DNA: TGTGCCAGCAGTGAAAACGCTTTGGGTGGCACTAATGAAAAACTGTTTTTT
CDR3: CASSENALGGTNEKLFF

size: many
J: TRBJ1-1
D: -
V: TRBV12-5
DNA: TGTGCTAGTGGTTTGCTCGGGGCCACTGAAGCTTTCTTT
CDR3: CASGLLGATEAFF

size: many
J: TRBJ2-7
D: -
V: TRBV6-5
DNA: TGTGCCAGCAGTTACTACTACAGGGACTACGAGCAGTACTTC
CDR3: CASSYYYRDYEQYF

size: many
J: TRBJ2-7
D: TRBD2
V: TRBV28
DNA: TGTGCCAGCAGTACCATAGCGTCAAGCGGGGGGAAAATCTACGAGCAGTACTTC
CDR3: CASSTIASSGGKIYEQYF

size: -
J: TRBJ1-5
D: -
V: TRBV10-1
DNA: TGCGCCAGCACAGGGGTGAATCAGCCCCAGCATTTT
CDR3: CASTGVNQPQHF

size: many
J: TRBJ2-7
D: -
V: TRBV20-1
DNA: TGCAGTGCTGGTTCGGGGACGTACGAGCAGTACTTC
CDR3: CSAGSGTYEQYF

size: many
J: TRBJ1-1
D: TRBD1
V: TRBV10-1
DNA: TGTGCCAGCAGCGCAGGGGGTAGGACTGAAGCTTTCTTT
CDR3: CASSAGGRTEAFF

size: -
J: TRBJ2-7
D: -
V: TRBV12-5
DNA: TGTGCTAGTGCCATGTCCTTGTGGGGGGAGCAGTACTTC
CDR3: CASAMSLWGEQYF

size: few
J: TRBJ1-3
D: -
V: TRBV18
DNA: TGTGCCAGCTCACGCAAACCCCAGGGAGCTGGAAACACCATATATTTT
CDR3: CASSRKPQGAGNTIYF

size: -
J: TRBJ1-2
D: -
V: TRBV4-1
DNA: TGCGCCAGCAGCCAAGATTCCGGAACGTACTATGGCTACACCTTC
CDR3: CASSQDSGTYYGYTF

size: -
J: TRBJ1-5
D: TRBD1
V: TRBV11-2
DNA: TGTGCCAGCGGCCTACAGGCCGGGACAGGGCTCCAGCCCCAGCATTTT
CDR3: CASGLQAGTGLQPQHF

size: -
J: TRBJ2-7
D: TRBD1
V: TRBV5-1
DNA: TGCGCCAGCAGATCAACAGGGGGCACCTACGAGCAGTACTTC
CDR3: CASRSTGGTYEQYF

size: -
J: TRBJ1-5
D: -
V: TRBV5-8
DNA: TGTGCCAGCAGCTTGGCGGGACTTTCACAATTGACCCAGCATTTT
CDR3: CASSLAGLSQLTQHF

size: -
J: TRBJ2-7
D: TRBD1
V: TRBV7-2
DNA: TGTGCCAGCAGTTATAGGGGGCTGAGCTACGAGCAGTACTTC
CDR3: CASSYRGLSYEQYF

size: -
J: TRBJ2-7
D: -
V: TRBV4-1
DNA: TGCGCCAGCAGCCAAGATGCTAACTACGAGCAGTACTTC
CDR3: CASSQDANYEQYF

size: many
J: TRBJ1-2
D: TRBD1
V: TRBV2
DNA: TGTGCCAGCAGATCGACAGGGGGCGATGGCTACACCTTC
CDR3: CASRSTGGDGYTF

size: -
J: TRBJ2-5
D: -
V: TRBV5-1
DNA: TGCGCCAGCAGCTCCCTCGCGGGGGAGACCCAGTACTTC
CDR3: CASSSLAGETQYF

size: -
J: TRBJ1-2
D: TRBD1
V: TRBV19
DNA: TGTGCCAGTAGTCTCTGGGACAGGCGACACTATGGCTACACCTTC
CDR3: CASSLWDRRHYGYTF

size: -
J: TRBJ1-5
D: -
V: TRBV9
DNA: TGTGCCAGCAGCGTAGGGCTGAGTAATCAGCCCCAGCATTTT
CDR3: CASSVGLSNQPQHF

size: many
J: TRBJ2-2
D: TRBD2
V: TRBV12-3/TRBV12-4
DNA: TGTGCCAGCAGCGAAATAGCGGGGGGCACCGGGGAGCTGTTTTTT
CDR3: CASSEIAGGTGELFF

size: many
J: TRBJ1-1
D: -
V: TRBV6-5
DNA: TGTGCCAGCAGTTACTTGCTTCCTTCCAGGGAGAACACTGAAGCTTTCTTT
CDR3: CASSYLLPSRENTEAFF

size: few
J: TRBJ1-2
D: TRBD1
V: TRBV25-1
DNA: TGTGCCAGCAGGGGGACAGGGAGGATCCAGAAAGCCTATGGCTACACCTTC
CDR3: CASRGTGRIQKAYGYTF

size: few
J: TRBJ1-2
D: -
V: TRBV6-4
DNA: TGTGCCAGCAGTGTGGGTCATAGCTATGGCTACACCTTC
CDR3: CASSVGHSYGYTF

size: many
J: TRBJ1-2
D: -
V: TRBV6-2/TRBV6-3
DNA: TGTGCCAGCGGGACTCTGCTAGGCTATGGCTACACCTTC
CDR3: CASGTLLGYGYTF

size: -
J: TRBJ1-5
D: TRBD1
V: TRBV12-3/TRBV12-4
DNA: TGTGCCGGCAGTCGGGACAGGGGGTTCGGGCCCCAGCATTTT
CDR3: CAGSRDRGFGPQHF

size: few
J: TRBJ2-6
D: -
V: TRBV5-6
DNA: TGTGCCAGCACAGGATTGAGTTGGGGTGGACACTCTGGGGCCAACGTCCTGACTTTC
CDR3: CASTGLSWGGHSGANVLTF

size: -
J: TRBJ1-3
D: TRBD1
V: TRBV30
DNA: TGTGCCTGGAGTAGGGGGCCAAACTCTGGAAACACCATATATTTT
CDR3: CAWSRGPNSGNTIYF